The T cell receptor (beta chain) described here comes from a study of prognosis after radiotherapy for stage I lung cancer. Study-level information: Medically, all non-small cell lung cancer patients were deemed inoperable. With over ten men and six or seven women, the cohort's median age was 74.5 years, range roughly 50–95.

Germline assignment: CDR1 MNHEY and CDR2 SVGEGT. The CDR3 consists of 13 residues. A volume of about 5.5 milliliters of peripheral blood was collected by draw at each of two time points. Regarding the study as a whole: TRBV and TRBJ gene usage reportedly differed between patients with and without metastases.

Amplification of the TCR beta CDR3 (from genomic DNA) was done by two-round multiplex PCR. Individual primers that were specific to each TRBV and TRBJ gene served in first-round PCR. Using its own MiXCR run on the multiplex PCR reads, TCRdb lists one record per CDR3 protein. The sample consists of about 27,000 distinct CDR3 sequences, more than 45% of them appearing once. This clonotype was recorded a few times. The antigen remains unidentified. A much larger clone differs from this one at a single base, so this may be a read error. The sequences come from PBMCs, collected before or after stereotactic body radiation therapy (not recorded which). This chain links TRBV6-2 or TRBV6-3 with TRBJ2-1, with 7 bases aligning to TRBD1. The origin of this receptor is a donor aged 50 or older with non-small cell lung cancer. The CDR3 loop is CASMGQPYNEQSF. CDR3 nucleotides: TGTGCCAGCATGGGACAGCCCTACAATGAGCAGTCCTTC.